The entry below gives a single T cell receptor beta chain sequence along with its context. The sample is drawn from a study of cytomegalovirus exposure and HLA in healthy donors. This CDR3 has 17 amino acids. V lost 3 bases to trimming and J lost 4 bases; unmatched junction nucleotides: 13. CDR1 is SGDLS and CDR2 is YYNGEE in the germline V gene. The PCR contained 60 Vbeta and 13 Jbeta primers. Sequencing used immunoSEQ multiplex PCR; TCRdb keeps in-frame clones, though not all of them. Here the sample spans roughly 120,000 clones, around two thirds being singletons. This TCR was sampled from a woman in her forties in good health and CMV-seropositive. This chain links TRBV9 with TRBJ1-5, with 7 bases identical to TRBD1. The sample consisted of PBMCs. CDR3 sequence (DNA): TGTGCCAGCAGCGGACCGAAAAGGACAGGAGCGAATCAGCCCCAGCATTTT. It encodes CASSGPKRTGANQPQHF.